The 22 T cell receptor beta chains below were found in one sample sequenced in a study of read filtering for tumor transcriptome and immune sequencing. The library was built from 400 ng RNA with molecular barcoded adaptors for alpha/delta and beta/gamma chains. In TCRdb, the reads were re-called with MiXCR into one record per CDR3 protein. The table shows tens of thousands of distinct CDR3 sequences, with about an eighth occurring only once. Sequenced sample: a population of CD138-negative cells sorted from bone marrow. The receptor source for this set is a donor aged 40 or older with multiple myeloma.

In regard to this clonotype: A far larger clone differs by one base, so this is likely a read error. This sequence joins TRBV7-2 and TRBJ2-1; D is possibly TRBD1 (6 bases). V was shortened by 5 bases and J by 10 bases, with 18 bases between the two germline ends. Germline CDR1 reads SGHTA; CDR2 reads FQGNSA. CDR3 length: 14 residues. CDR3 coding DNA: TGTGCCAGCAGCGCCCGGGACAAGTTCTTCGAGCAGTTCTTC. This gives the protein CASSARDKFFEQFF. Filled out from reference TRBV7-2 and TRBJ2-1, the complete variable domain reads GAGVSQSPSNKVTEKGKDVELRCDPISGHTALYWYRQSLGQGLEFLIYFQGNSAPDKSGLPSDRFSAERTGGSVSTLTIQRTQQEDSAVYLCASSARDKFFEQFFGPGTRLTVL.

Points on this clonotype: The conserved final phenylalanine or tryptophan is absent from the CDR3, which likely points to a read error. The chain uses TRBV3-1 and TRBJ2-1; TRBD1 or TRBD2 may be the D gene (6 bases each). Germline V gene lookup returns CDR1 LGHDT and CDR2 YNNKEL (reference sequence). The length of the CDR3 is 17 residues. The CDR3 DNA is TGTGCCAGCAGCCAAATGGACCCAGGGGACTCCTACGATGAGCAGTTCCTC. This gives the protein CASSQMDPGDSYDEQFL.

Details on this clonotype: This likely came from a read error, as a far larger clone is one base away. The chain has TRBV7-8 and TRBJ2-1; D possibly corresponds to TRBD1 (5 bases). V shed 4 bases and J shed 6 bases, with 13 bases lying between them. The CDR3 spans 14 residues. CDR1 is SGHVS and CDR2 is FQNEAQ in the germline V gene. The DNA of the CDR3 is TGTGCCAGCAGCTCAAATCATGGGGCCAATGAGCAGTTCTTC. Protein product: CASSSNHGANEQFF.

This clonotype occurred many times. The CDR3 sequence is CASSRRRGGDTQYF. Here the CDR3 DNA reads TGTGCCAGCAGCAGACGCAGGGGGGGAGATACGCAGTATTTT. The chain links TRBV13 to TRBJ2-3, with D perhaps TRBD1 or TRBD2 (7 bases each). Trimming removed 5 bases at V and 5 bases at J, with 14 bases between. This CDR3 comprises 14 residues. Germline V gives CDR1 PRHDT, CDR2 FYEKMQ (reference sequence).

This clonotype occurred many times. The chain couples TRBV25-1 to TRBJ2-1; TRBD2 might be the D (5 bases). The CDR3 totals 14 residues. V lost 4 bases to trimming and J lost 9 bases, with 16 bases between them. Germline loops: CDR1 MGHDK, CDR2 SYGVNS. For the CDR3, the DNA is TGTGCCAGCAGTGTTGGCCGGGGATCCACTGAGCAGTTCTTC. As protein: CASSVGRGSTEQFF. The whole variable domain, filled in from reference TRBV25-1 and TRBJ2-1, reads EADIYQTPRYLVIGTGKKITLECSQTMGHDKMYWYQQDPGMELHLIHYSYGVNSTEKGDLSSESTVSRIRTEHFPLTLESARPSHTSQYLCASSVGRGSTEQFFGPGTRLTVL.

This clonotype occurred many times. This chain uses TRBV7-9 with TRBJ2-6, with D possibly TRBD1 on 5 matching bases. The CDR3 totals 15 residues. Trimming pared 5 bases from V and 2 bases from J, leaving 10 bases between. Germline V gives CDR1 SEHNR, CDR2 FQNEAQ (reference sequence). In DNA, the CDR3 is TGTGCCAGCAGCACCAGGGTGGCTGGGGCCAACGTCCTGACTTTC. As protein: CASSTRVAGANVLTF.

In the case of this clonotype: This sequence may be a read error, since a much larger clone differs from it by one base. No conserved phenylalanine or tryptophan is present at the end of the CDR3, so a read error is the likely explanation. The chain employs TRBV9 and TRBJ2-3; either TRBD1 or TRBD2 may supply D (6 bases each). CDR1 SGDLS and CDR2 YYNGEE come from the germline V gene. With 3 bases removed from V and 2 bases from J, the gap between germline ends came to 13 bases. This CDR3 is 15 amino acids long. The CDR3 DNA is TGTGCCAGCAGCGCCCGGGGGCGGTTCACAGATACGCAGTATCTT. Translation: CASSARGRFTDTQYL.

This clonotype came up many times. V usage is TRBV29-1 and J usage is TRBJ2-1, with TRBD2 matching 7 bases. The CDR3 covers 14 residues. V dropped 5 bases and J dropped 8; count of bases not matched to a gene: 12. The germline V gene has CDR1 SQVTM and CDR2 ANQGSEA. CDR3 in amino acids: CSVFEGLAGDEQFF. The CDR3 nucleotides read TGCAGCGTTTTTGAAGGACTGGCGGGGGATGAGCAGTTCTTC.

In its sample, this clonotype was seen many times. The chain combines TRBV7-3 with TRBJ2-1; the D gene is possibly TRBD2 (6 bases). Per the germline V gene, CDR1 is SGHTA and CDR2 is FQGTGA. This CDR3 is built from 15 residues. Trimming removed 0 bases at V and 3 bases at J, with 9 bases between. The CDR3 protein is CASSLTRENYNEQFF. For the CDR3, the DNA is TGTGCCAGCAGCTTAACGCGGGAAAACTACAATGAGCAGTTCTTC.

This clonotype was counted ten times or more. The rearrangement uses TRBV30 and TRBJ2-2; 8 bases align to TRBD2. Germline lookup yields CDR1 GTSNPN and CDR2 SVGIG (reference sequence). CDR3 length: 17 residues. The V gene end was trimmed by 4 bases and the J gene end by 2 bases; junction bases not matched to a gene: 12. The CDR3 sequence is CAWISHHSGINTGELFF. DNA for the CDR3: TGTGCCTGGATCTCACATCATAGCGGGATTAACACCGGGGAGCTGTTTTTT.

This clonotype has ten or more counts. The rearrangement joins TRBV27 to TRBJ2-7, with a possible D match to TRBD2 (5 bases). Germline V gene sequence: CDR1 MNHEY, CDR2 SMNVEV (reference sequence). The CDR3 sequence is 15 residues long. Trimming left V 1 base short and J 1 base short, with 11 bases between. The CDR3 sequence: CASSLFGGPSYEQYF. Here the CDR3 DNA reads TGTGCCAGCAGTTTATTTGGCGGGCCGTCCTACGAGCAGTACTTC.

On this clonotype: A much larger clone differs from this one at a single base, so this may be a read error. V usage is TRBV12-3 or TRBV12-4 and J usage is TRBJ1-5; the D is unclear. The CDR3 consists of 14 residues. The CDR3 reads CASSLSSSNQPQRF. CDR3 nucleotides: TGTGCCAGCAGTTTGAGCAGCAGCAATCAGCCCCAGCGTTTT.

This clonotype was detected ten times or more. CDR3 DNA: TGTGCCAGCGGGGGGGACGGGAGCTCCTATAATTCACCCCTCCACTTT. This encodes CASGGDGSSYNSPLHF. The chain couples TRBV11-2 to TRBJ1-6, with D tentatively TRBD1 (5 bases). With 8 bases removed from V and 0 bases from J, the gap between germline ends came to 14 bases. Per the germline V gene, CDR1 is SGHAT and CDR2 is FQNNGV. This CDR3 is built from 16 residues.

This clonotype was seen many times. The chain combines TRBV12-3 or TRBV12-4 with TRBJ2-5; D uncertain. The CDR3 is 13 residues long. V lost 3 bases and J lost 5, with 10 bases in between. The CDR3 loop is CASSLGMGETQYF. As DNA, the CDR3 is TGTGCCAGCAGTTTGGGGATGGGGGAGACCCAGTACTTC.

This clonotype has a count of ten or more. The chain is built from TRBV7-2 and TRBJ2-7; maybe TRBD2 (7 bases). Trimming took off 5 bases at V and 6 bases at J, with 14 bases between the two ends. Germline-derived CDR1 and CDR2 are SGHTA and FQGNSA. The CDR3 length is 13 residues. Here the CDR3 reads CASSPQRGGEQYF. For the CDR3, the DNA is TGTGCCAGCAGCCCCCAAAGGGGGGGCGAGCAGTACTTC.

The table lists this clonotype with many counts. The rearrangement joins TRBV19 to TRBJ2-3, with D unclear. The CDR3 extends over 16 amino acids. V dropped 2 bases and J dropped 1 base, with 13 bases sitting between them. Germline loops: CDR1 LNHDA, CDR2 SQIVND (reference sequence). In nucleotides, the CDR3 is TGTGCCAGTAGTATACGGCCCAAGACTCGCACAGATACGCAGTATTTT. Encoded protein: CASSIRPKTRTDTQYF.

This clonotype showed up many times. The V gene is TRBV20-1, the J gene TRBJ2-7; D possibly corresponds to TRBD2 (5 bases). In germline, CDR1 is DFQATT, CDR2 SNEGSKA (reference sequence). This CDR3 comprises 14 residues. V dropped 6 bases and J dropped 0 bases, with 15 bases sitting between them. CDR3 region: CSASLSRVSYEQYF. The CDR3 DNA sequence: TGCAGTGCCAGCCTCTCGAGGGTCTCCTACGAGCAGTACTTC.

This clonotype came up many times. In DNA, the CDR3 is TGTGCCAGCAGCTTCCAGGGAGGTCTGGGCACCGGGGAGCTGTTTTTT. It yields the protein CASSFQGGLGTGELFF. The chain combines TRBV7-2 with TRBJ2-2; TRBD2 is a possible D gene (6 bases). The germline V gene encodes CDR1 SGHTA and CDR2 FQGNSA. The CDR3 totals 16 residues. Trimming took 3 bases from V and 4 from J, leaving 15 bases between them.

This clonotype was detected many times. The chain employs TRBV5-1 and TRBJ2-2; D is possibly TRBD1 (5 bases). The V end lost 3 bases, the J end lost 1 base, and 10 bases lay between the germline ends. This CDR3 spans 15 amino acids. Germline V CDR1 and CDR2: SGHRS, YFSETQ. The CDR3 here is CASSSRTKNTGELFF. Here the CDR3 DNA reads TGCGCCAGCAGCTCGAGGACAAAGAACACCGGGGAGCTGTTTTTT.

This clonotype was picked up many times. The rearrangement uses TRBV19 and TRBJ1-1; tentatively, D is TRBD1 (5 bases). V was shortened by 3 bases and J by 3 bases, with 17 bases between the two germline ends. There are 16 residues in the CDR3. Germline values: CDR1 LNHDA, CDR2 SQIVND (reference sequence). CDR3 sequence: CASSMIRRGRYTEAFF. For the CDR3, the DNA is TGTGCCAGTAGTATGATAAGAAGGGGACGGTACACTGAAGCTTTCTTT.

This clonotype was observed many times. The chain joins TRBV20-1 to TRBJ2-2; D possibly matches TRBD1 or TRBD2 (5 bases each). The CDR3 is made up of 16 amino acids. Germline V CDR1 and CDR2: DFQATT, SNEGSKA (reference sequence). The V and J ends lost 0 bases and 4 bases respectively, with 15 bases between them. The CDR3 DNA sequence: TGCAGTGCTAGAGATCCCCAGGGACGGACCACCGGGGAGCTGTTTTTT. This encodes CSARDPQGRTTGELFF.

This clonotype was picked up many times. The CDR3 DNA is TGTGCCAGCAGTTACCCGGCTAGCGGGAGTGATGAGCAGTTCTTC. Amino acid sequence: CASSYPASGSDEQFF. The V gene is TRBV6-2 or TRBV6-3, the J gene TRBJ2-1; 10 nucleotides line up with TRBD2. Looked up from germline, CDR1 is MNHEY and CDR2 is SVGEGT. Trimming at V came to 2 bases and at J to 8 bases, leaving 6 bases not matched to a gene. The CDR3 spans 15 residues.